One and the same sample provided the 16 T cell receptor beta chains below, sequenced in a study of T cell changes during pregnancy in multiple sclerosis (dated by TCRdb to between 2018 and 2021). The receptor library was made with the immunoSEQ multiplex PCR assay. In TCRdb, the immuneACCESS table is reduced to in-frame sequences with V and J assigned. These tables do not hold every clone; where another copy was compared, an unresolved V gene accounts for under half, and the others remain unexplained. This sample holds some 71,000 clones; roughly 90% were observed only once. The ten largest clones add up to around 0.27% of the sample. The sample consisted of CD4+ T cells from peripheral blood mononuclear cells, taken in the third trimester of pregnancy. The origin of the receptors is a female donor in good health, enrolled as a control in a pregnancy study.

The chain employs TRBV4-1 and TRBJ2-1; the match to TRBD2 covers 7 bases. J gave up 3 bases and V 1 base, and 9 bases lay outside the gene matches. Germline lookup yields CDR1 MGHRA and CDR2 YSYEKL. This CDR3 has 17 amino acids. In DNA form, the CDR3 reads TGCGCCAGCAGCCAAGGAAGGGGAGGGACCAACTACAATGAGCAGTTCTTC. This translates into CASSQGRGGTNYNEQFF.

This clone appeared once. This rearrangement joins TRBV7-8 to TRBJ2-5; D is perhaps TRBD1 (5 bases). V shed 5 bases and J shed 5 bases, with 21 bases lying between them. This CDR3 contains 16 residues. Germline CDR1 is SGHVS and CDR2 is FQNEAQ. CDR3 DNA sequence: TGTGCCAGCAGCCCCCGATCAGGGCCGTCGGTGGAGACCCAGTACTTC. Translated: CASSPRSGPSVETQYF. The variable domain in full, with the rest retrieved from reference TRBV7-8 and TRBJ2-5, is GAGVSQSPRYKVAKRGQDVALRCDPISGHVSLFWYQQALGQGPEFLTYFQNEAQLDKSGLPSDRFFAERPEGSVSTLKIQRTQQEDSAVYLCASSPRSGPSVETQYFGPGTRLLVL.

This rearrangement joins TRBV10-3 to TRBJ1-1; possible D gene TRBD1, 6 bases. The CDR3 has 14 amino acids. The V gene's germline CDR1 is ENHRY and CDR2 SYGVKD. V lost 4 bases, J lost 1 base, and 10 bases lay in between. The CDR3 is CAISGGPTNTEAFF. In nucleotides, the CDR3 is TGTGCCATCAGTGGGGGGCCTACGAACACTGAAGCTTTCTTT.

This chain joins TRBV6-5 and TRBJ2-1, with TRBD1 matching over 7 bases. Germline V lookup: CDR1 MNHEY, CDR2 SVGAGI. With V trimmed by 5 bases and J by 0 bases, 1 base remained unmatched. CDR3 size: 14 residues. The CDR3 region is CASSRQGSYNEQFF. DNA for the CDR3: TGTGCCAGCAGTCGACAGGGCTCCTACAATGAGCAGTTCTTC.

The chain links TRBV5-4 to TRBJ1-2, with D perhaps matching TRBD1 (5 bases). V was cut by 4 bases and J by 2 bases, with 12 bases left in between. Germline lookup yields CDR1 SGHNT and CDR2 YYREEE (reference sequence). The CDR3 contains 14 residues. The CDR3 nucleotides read TGTGCCAGCAGCCCGCGGGGGGGAAACTATGGCTACACCTTC. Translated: CASSPRGGNYGYTF. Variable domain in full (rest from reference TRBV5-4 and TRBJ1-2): ETGVTQSPTHLIKTRGQQVTLRCSSQSGHNTVSWYQQALGQGPQFIFQYYREEENGRGNFPPRFSGLQFPNYSSELNVNALELDDSALYLCASSPRGGNYGYTFGSGTRLTVV.

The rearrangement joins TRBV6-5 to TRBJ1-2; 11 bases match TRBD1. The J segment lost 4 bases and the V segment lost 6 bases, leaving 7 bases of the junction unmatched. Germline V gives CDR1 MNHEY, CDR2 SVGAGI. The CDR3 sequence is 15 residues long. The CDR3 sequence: CASSYKGQGGYGYTF. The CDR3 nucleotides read TGTGCCAGCAGCTACAAGGGACAGGGGGGCTATGGCTACACCTTC.

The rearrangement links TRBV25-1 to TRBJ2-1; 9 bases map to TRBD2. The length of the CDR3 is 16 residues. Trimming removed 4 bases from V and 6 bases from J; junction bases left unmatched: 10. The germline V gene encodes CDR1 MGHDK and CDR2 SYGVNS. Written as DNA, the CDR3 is TGTGCCAGCAGTGCGCCTCTAGCGGGGCGGGGCAATGAGCAGTTCTTC. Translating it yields CASSAPLAGRGNEQFF.

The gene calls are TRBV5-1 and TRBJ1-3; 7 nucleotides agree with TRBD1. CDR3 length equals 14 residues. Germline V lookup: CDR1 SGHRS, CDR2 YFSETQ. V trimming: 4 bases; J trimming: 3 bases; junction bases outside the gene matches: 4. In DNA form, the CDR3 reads TGCGCCAGCAGCCTCGACAGGGATGGAAACACCATATATTTT. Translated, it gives CASSLDRDGNTIYF.

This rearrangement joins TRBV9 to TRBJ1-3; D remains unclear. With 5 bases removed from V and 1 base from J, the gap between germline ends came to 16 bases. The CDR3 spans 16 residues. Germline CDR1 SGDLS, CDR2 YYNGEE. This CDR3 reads CASSQTLLTSGNTIYF. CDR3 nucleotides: TGTGCCAGCAGTCAGACCCTCTTGACATCTGGAAACACCATATATTTT.

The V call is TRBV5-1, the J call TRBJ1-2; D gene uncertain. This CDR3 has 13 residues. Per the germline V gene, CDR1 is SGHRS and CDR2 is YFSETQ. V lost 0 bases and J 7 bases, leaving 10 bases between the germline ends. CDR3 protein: CASSLAGYGGYTF. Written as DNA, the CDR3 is TGCGCCAGCAGCTTGGCGGGGTACGGTGGCTACACCTTC. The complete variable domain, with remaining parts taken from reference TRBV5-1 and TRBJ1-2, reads KAGVTQTPRYLIKTRGQQVTLSCSPISGHRSVSWYQQTPGQGLQFLFEYFSETQRNKGNFPGRFSGRQFSNSRSEMNVSTLELGDSALYLCASSLAGYGGYTFGSGTRLTVV.

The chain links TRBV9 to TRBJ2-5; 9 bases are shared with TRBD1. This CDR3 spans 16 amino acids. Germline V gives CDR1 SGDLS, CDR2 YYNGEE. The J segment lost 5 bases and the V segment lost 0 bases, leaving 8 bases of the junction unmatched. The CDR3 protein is CASSVGFGDRVETQYF. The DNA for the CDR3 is TGTGCCAGCAGCGTAGGATTTGGGGACAGGGTGGAGACCCAGTACTTC. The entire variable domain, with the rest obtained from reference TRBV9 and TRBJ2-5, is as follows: DSGVTQTPKHLITATGQRVTLRCSPRSGDLSVYWYQQSLDQGLQFLIQYYNGEERAKGNILERFSAQQFPDLHSELNLSSLELGDSALYFCASSVGFGDRVETQYFGPGTRLLVL.

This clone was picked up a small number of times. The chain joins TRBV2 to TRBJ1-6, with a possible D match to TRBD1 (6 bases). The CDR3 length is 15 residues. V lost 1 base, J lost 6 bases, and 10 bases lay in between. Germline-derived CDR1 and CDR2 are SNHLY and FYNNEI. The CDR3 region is CASSEGRTANSPLHF. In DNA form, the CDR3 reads TGTGCCAGCAGTGAAGGACGGACAGCTAATTCACCCCTCCACTTT.

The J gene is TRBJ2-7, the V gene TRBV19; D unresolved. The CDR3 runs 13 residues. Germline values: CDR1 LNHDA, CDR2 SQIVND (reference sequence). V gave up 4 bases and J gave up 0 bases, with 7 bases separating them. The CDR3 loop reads CASSNHFSYEQYF. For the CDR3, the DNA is TGTGCCAGTAGTAATCACTTCTCCTACGAGCAGTACTTC.

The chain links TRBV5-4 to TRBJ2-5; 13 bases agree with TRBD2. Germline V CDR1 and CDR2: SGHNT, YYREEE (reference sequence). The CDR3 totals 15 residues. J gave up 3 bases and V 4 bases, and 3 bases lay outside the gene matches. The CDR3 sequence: CASSRGLAGEETQYF. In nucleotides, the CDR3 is TGTGCCAGCAGCCGTGGACTAGCGGGGGAAGAGACCCAGTACTTC. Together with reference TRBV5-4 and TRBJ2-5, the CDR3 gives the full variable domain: ETGVTQSPTHLIKTRGQQVTLRCSSQSGHNTVSWYQQALGQGPQFIFQYYREEENGRGNFPPRFSGLQFPNYSSELNVNALELDDSALYLCASSRGLAGEETQYFGPGTRLLVL.

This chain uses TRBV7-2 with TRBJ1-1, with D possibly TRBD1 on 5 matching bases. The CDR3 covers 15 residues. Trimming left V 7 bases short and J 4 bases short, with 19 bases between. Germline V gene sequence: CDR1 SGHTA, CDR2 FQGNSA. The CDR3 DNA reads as TGTGCCAGCACCCCCAGGGTGGTTCTTAGCACTGAAGCTTTCTTT. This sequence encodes CASTPRVVLSTEAFF.

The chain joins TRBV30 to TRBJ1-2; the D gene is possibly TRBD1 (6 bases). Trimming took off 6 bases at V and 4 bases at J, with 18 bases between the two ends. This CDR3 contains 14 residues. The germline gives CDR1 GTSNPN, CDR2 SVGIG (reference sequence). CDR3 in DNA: TGTGCCTGCCGGACGGGGGGGCTTGGCTATGGCTACACCTTC. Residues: CACRTGGLGYGYTF. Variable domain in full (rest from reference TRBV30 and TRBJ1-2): SQTIHQWPATLVQPVGSPLSLECTVEGTSNPNLYWYRQAAGRGLQLLFYSVGIGQISSEVPQNLSASRPQDRQFILSSKKLLLSDSGFYLCACRTGGLGYGYTFGSGTRLTVV.